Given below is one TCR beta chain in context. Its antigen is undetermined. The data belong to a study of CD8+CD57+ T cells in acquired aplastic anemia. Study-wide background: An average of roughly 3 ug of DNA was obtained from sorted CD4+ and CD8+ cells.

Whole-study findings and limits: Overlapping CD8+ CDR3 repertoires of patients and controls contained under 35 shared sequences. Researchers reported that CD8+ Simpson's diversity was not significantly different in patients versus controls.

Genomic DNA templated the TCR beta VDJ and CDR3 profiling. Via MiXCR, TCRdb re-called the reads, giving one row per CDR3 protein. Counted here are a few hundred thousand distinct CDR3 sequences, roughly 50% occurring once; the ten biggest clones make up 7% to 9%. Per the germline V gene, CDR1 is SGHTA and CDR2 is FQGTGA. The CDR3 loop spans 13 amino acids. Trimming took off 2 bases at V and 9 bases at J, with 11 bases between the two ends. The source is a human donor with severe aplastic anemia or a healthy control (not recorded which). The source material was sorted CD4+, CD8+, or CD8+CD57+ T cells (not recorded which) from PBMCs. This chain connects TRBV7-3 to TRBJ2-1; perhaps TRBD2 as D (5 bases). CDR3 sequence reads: CASSLDGIGEQFF. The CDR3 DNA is TGTGCCAGCAGCTTAGACGGGATCGGTGAGCAGTTCTTC.